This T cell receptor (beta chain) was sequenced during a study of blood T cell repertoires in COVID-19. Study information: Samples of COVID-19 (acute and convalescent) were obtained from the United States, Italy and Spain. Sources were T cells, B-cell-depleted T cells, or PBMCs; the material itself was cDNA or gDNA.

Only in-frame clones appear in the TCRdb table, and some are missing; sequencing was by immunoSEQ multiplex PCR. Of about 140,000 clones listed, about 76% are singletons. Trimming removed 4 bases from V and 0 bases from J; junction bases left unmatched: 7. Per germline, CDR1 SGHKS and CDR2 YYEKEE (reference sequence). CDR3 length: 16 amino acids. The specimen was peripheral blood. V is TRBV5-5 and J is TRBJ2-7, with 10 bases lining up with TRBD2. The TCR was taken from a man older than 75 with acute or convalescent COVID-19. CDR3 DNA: TGTGCCAGCAGCCGTTGGACTAGCGGAATCTCCTACGAGCAGTACTTC. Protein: CASSRWTSGISYEQYF.